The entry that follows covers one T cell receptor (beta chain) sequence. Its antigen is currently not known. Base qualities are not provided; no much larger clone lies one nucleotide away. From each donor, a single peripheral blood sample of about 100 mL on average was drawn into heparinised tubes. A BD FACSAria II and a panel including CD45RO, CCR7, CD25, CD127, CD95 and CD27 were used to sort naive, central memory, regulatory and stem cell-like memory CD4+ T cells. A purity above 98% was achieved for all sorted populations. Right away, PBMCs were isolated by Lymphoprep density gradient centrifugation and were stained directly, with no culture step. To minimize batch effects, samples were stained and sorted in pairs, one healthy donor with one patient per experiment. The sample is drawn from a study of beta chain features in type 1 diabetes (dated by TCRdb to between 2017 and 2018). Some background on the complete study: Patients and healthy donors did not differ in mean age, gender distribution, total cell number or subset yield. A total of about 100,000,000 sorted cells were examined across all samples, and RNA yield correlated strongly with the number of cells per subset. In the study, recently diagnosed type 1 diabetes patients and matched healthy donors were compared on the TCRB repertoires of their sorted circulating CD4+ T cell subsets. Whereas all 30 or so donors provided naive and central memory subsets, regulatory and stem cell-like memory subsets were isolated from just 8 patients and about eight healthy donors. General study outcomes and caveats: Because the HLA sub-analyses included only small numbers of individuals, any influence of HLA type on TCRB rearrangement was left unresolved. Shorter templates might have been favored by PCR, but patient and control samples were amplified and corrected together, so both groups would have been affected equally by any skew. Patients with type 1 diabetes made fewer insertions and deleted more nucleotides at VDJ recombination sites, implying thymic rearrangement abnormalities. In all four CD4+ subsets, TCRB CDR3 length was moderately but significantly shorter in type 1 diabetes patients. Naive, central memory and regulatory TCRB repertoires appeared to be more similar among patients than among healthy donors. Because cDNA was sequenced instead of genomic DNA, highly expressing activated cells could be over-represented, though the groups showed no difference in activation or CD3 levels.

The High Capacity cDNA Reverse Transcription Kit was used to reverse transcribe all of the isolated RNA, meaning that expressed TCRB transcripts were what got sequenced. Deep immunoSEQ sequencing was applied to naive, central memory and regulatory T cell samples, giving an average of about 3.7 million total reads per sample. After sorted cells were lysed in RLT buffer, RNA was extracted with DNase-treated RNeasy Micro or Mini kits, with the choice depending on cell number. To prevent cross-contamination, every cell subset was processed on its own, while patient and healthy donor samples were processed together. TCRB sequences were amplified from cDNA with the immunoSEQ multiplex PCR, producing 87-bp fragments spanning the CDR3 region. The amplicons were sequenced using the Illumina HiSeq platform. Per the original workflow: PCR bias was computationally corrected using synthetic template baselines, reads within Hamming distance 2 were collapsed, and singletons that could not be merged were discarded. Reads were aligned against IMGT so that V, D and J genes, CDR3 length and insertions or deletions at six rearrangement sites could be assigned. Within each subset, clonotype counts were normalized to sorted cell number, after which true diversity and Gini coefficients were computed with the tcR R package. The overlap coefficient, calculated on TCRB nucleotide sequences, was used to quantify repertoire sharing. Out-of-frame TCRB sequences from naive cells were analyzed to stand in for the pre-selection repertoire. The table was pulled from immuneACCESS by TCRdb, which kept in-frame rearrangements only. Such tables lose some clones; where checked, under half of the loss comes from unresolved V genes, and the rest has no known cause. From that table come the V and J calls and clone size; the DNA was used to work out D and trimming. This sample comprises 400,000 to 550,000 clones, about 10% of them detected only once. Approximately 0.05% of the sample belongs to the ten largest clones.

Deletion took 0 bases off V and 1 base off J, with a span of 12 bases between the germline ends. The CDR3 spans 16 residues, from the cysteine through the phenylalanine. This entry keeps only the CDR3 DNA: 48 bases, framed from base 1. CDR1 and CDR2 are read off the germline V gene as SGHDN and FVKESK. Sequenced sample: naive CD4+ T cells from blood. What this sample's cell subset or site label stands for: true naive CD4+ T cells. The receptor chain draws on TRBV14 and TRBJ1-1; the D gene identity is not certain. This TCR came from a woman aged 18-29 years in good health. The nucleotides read TGTGCCAGCAGCCAAGATCGTCTACGATCGAACACTGAAGCTTTCTTT. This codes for CASSQDRLRSNTEAFF.